This T cell receptor beta chain was obtained from a study of human T cells and chemical hapten exposure. Study-wide results and caveats: Healthy people's immune response may differ from that of the donors, who had alopecia.

The time point is: patch test 2, 6 weeks after DPC sensitization. Described treatment: therapeutic diphenylcyclopropenone sensitization with weekly scalp DPC. Donors, patients with alopecia ranging from 18 to 70 years old and judged suitable for DPC, provided samples. The CDR3 extends over 15 amino acids. V was pared by 0 bases and J by 5 bases, with 12 bases between. The germline gives CDR1 SGHTA, CDR2 FQGNSA. This clonotype appeared a few times. Its cognate antigen is unknown. Via MiXCR, TCRdb re-called the RACE reads, giving one row per CDR3 protein. The sample lists approximately 89,000 distinct CDR3 sequences, 10% seen once, with 2% to 2.5% in the top ten.

The sample in question was whole blood, obtained in connection with sensitization to the hapten diphenylcyclopropenone (DPC). V usage is TRBV7-2 and J usage is TRBJ2-3; D may be TRBD2 (6 bases). The clonotype comes from a woman in her 30s with alopecia areata. Some clones in this sample may be carry-over from other donors' samples. The CDR3 region has the DNA TGTGCCAGCAGCTTAGCGCTTGTCGGGGGAGATACGCAGTATTTT. The encoded protein is CASSLALVGGDTQYF.